This T cell receptor (beta chain) was profiled in a study of OX40 agonist ivuxolimab in advanced cancers. About the research overall: Those enrolled were around 87% male, with a mean age of around 57 years and ages from about 20 to 85.

Collection of blood occurred at baseline, at cycle 4 day 1, and at cycle 7 day 1. TCRdb's copy holds only in-frame clones and misses some; the assay was immunoSEQ multiplex PCR. Seen here are under 70,000 clones, around 90% observed once, and the top ten hold 2%. The sequencing here drew on CD4+ or CD8+ T cells sorted from blood, taken in a trial of the OX40 agonist ivuxolimab. This sequence originates from an adult with an advanced solid tumor such as melanoma, head and neck, liver or kidney cancer.

The CDR3 loop reads CASSQGQGAYYNEQFF. The CDR3 DNA reads as TGCGCCAGCAGCCAAGGACAGGGGGCGTACTACAATGAGCAGTTCTTC. The chain couples TRBV5-1 to TRBJ2-1; TRBD1 matches at 11 bases. J gave up 3 bases and V 4 bases, and 6 bases lay outside the gene matches. The CDR3 is 16 amino acids. Per germline, CDR1 SGHRS and CDR2 YFSETQ. The full variable domain, in which reference TRBV5-1 and TRBJ2-1 provide the parts outside the CDR3, is KAGVTQTPRYLIKTRGQQVTLSCSPISGHRSVSWYQQTPGQGLQFLFEYFSETQRNKGNFPGRFSGRQFSNSRSEMNVSTLELGDSALYLCASSQGQGAYYNEQFFGPGTRLTVL.